What follows describes a single TCR beta chain. The ends were cut back, 3 bases at V and 4 bases at J, with 13 bases in the middle. This CDR3 comprises 15 residues. The germline V gene has CDR1 MNHNS and CDR2 SASEGT. The entry originates in a study of control samples from healthy donors and cancer patients. The data were produced by immunoSEQ multiplex PCR, yet TCRdb's version contains in-frame clones alone and is incomplete. The sample includes roughly 94,000 clones, around 85% of them seen just once. Sequences were obtained from PBMCs. This receptor was identified in a man between 65 and 85 years old with lung cancer. The chain uses TRBV6-1 and TRBJ2-1, with D possibly matching TRBD1 (6 bases). This CDR3 reads CASSDWTEVYNEQFF. CDR3 coding DNA: TGTGCCAGCAGTGATTGGACAGAAGTATACAATGAGCAGTTCTTC.